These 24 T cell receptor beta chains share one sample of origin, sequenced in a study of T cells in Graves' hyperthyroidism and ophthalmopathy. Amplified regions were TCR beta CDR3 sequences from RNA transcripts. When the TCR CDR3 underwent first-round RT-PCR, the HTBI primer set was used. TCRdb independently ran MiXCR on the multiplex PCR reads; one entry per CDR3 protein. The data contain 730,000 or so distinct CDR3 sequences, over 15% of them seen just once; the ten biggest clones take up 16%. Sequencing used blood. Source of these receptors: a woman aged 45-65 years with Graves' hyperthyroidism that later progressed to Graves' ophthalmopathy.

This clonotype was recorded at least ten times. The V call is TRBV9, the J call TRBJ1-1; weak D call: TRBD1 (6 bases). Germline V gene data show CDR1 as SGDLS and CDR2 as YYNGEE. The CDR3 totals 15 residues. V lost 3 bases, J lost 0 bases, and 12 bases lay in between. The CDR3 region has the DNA TGTGCCAGCAGCGCTGTGACAGGAATGAACACTGAAGCTTTCTTT. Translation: CASSAVTGMNTEAFF.

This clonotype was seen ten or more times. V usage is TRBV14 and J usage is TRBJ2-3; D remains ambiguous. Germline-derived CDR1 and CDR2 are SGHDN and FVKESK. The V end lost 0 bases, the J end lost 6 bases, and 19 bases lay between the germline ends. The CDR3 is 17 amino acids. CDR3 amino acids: CASSQDQLERPSDTQYF. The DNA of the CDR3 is TGTGCCAGCAGCCAAGATCAGCTCGAACGGCCCTCCGATACGCAGTATTTT.

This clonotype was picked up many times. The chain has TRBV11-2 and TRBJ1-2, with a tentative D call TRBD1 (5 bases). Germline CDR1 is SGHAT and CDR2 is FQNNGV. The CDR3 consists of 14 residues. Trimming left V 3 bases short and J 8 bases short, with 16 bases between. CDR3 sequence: CASSFAGTMGGYTF. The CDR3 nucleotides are TGTGCCAGCAGCTTCGCCGGGACTATGGGGGGCTACACCTTC.

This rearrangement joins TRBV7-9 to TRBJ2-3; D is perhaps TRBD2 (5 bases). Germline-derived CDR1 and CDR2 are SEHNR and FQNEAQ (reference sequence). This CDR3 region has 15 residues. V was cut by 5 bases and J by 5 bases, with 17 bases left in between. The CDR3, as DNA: TGTGCCAGCAGCCCCGTTCGTTTCGCGGGAGATACGCAGTATTTT. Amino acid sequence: CASSPVRFAGDTQYF.

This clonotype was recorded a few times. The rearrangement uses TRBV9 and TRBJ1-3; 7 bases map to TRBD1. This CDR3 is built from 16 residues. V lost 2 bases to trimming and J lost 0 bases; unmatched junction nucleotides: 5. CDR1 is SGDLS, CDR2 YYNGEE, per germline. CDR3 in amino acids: CASSVTGSNSGNTIYF. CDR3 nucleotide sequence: TGTGCCAGCAGCGTGACAGGGTCAAACTCTGGAAACACCATATATTTT.

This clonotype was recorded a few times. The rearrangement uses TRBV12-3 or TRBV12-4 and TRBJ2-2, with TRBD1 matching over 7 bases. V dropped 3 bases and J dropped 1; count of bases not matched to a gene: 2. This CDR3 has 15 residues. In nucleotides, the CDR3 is TGTGCCAGCAGTTTGGACAGGCTGAACACCGGGGAGCTGTTTTTT. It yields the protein CASSLDRLNTGELFF.

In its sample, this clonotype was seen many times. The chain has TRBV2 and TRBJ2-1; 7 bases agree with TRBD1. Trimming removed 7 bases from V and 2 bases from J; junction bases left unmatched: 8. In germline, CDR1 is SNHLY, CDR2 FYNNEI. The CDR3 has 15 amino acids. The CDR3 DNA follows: TGTGCCAGCAACTCCAGACAGGGAACCTACAATGAGCAGTTCTTC. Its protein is CASNSRQGTYNEQFF.

CDR3 loop: CASTQLAGDSETQYF. The DNA for the CDR3 is TGTGCCAGCACCCAATTAGCGGGGGATTCCGAGACCCAGTACTTC. The chain is built from TRBV6-1 and TRBJ2-5; 9 positions match TRBD2. The CDR3 is 15 residues long. Germline CDR1 and CDR2: MNHNS and SASEGT. V lost 7 bases, J lost 5 bases, and 11 bases stayed unmatched.

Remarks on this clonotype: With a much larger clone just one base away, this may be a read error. CDR3: CASSPLDVPSGNSIYF. The DNA of the CDR3 is TGCGCCAGCAGCCCTTTGGACGTACCCTCTGGAAACTCCATATATTTT. The chain joins TRBV5-1 to TRBJ1-3; no reliable D call. Looked up from germline, CDR1 is SGHRS and CDR2 is YFSETQ. The CDR3 covers 16 residues.

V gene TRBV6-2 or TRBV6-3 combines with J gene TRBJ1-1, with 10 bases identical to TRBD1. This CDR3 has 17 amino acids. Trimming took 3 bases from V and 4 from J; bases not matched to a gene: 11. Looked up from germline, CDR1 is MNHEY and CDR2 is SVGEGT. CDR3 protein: CASSYPDRGRVGTEAFF. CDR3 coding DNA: TGTGCCAGCAGTTATCCCGACAGGGGGCGCGTTGGCACTGAAGCTTTCTTT.

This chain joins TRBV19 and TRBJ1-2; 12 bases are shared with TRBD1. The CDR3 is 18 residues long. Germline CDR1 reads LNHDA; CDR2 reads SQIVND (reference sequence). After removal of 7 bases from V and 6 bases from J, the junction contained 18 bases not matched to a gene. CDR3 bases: TGTGCCAGTACCCCTACGGGACAGGGGGCGATTAGAGTCGATGGCTACACCTTC. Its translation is CASTPTGQGAIRVDGYTF.

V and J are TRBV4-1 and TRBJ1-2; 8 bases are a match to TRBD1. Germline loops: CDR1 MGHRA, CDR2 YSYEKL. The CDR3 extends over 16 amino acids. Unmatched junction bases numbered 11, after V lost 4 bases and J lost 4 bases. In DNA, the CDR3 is TGCGCCAGCAGCCGAGAGGGGTCAGGGGGCGGCTATGGCTACACCTTC. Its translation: CASSREGSGGGYGYTF.

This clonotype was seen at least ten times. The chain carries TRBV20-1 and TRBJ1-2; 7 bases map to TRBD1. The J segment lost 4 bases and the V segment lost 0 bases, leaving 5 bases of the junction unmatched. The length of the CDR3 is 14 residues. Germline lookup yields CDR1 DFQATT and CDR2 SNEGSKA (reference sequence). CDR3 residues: CSARDGTAPYGYTF. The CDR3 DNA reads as TGCAGTGCTAGAGACGGGACAGCCCCCTATGGCTACACCTTC.

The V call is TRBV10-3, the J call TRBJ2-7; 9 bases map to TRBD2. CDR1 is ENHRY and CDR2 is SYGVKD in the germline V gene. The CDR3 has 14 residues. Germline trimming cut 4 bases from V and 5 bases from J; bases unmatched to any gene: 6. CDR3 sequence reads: CAISAAGGTHEQYF. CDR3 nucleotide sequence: TGTGCCATCAGTGCAGCGGGGGGAACCCACGAGCAGTACTTC.

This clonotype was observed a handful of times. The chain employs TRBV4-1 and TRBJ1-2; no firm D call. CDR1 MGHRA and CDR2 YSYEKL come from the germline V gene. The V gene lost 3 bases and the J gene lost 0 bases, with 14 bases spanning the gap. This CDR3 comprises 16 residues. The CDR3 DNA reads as TGCGCCAGCAGCCAGGCCCCGGCACAACCTAACTATGGCTACACCTTC. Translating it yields CASSQAPAQPNYGYTF.

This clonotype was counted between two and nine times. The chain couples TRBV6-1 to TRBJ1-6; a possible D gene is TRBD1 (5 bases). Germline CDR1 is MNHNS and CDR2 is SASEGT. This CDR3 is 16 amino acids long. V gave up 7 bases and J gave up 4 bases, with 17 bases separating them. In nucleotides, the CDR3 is TGTGCCAGCACCCCTGTGATTGGGACTTATAATTCACCCCTCCACTTT. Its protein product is CASTPVIGTYNSPLHF.

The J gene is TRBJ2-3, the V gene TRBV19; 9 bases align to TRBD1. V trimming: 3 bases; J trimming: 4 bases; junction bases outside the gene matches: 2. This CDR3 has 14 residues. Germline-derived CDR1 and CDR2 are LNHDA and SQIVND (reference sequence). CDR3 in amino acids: CASSMGQGADTQYF. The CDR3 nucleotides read TGTGCCAGTAGTATGGGACAGGGTGCAGATACGCAGTATTTT.

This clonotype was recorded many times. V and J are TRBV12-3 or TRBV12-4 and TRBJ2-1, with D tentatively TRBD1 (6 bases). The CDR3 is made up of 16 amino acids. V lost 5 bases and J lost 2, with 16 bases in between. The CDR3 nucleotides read TGTGCCAGCAGTCCTCGGGACACCCAAACCTACAATGAGCAGTTCTTC. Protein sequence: CASSPRDTQTYNEQFF.

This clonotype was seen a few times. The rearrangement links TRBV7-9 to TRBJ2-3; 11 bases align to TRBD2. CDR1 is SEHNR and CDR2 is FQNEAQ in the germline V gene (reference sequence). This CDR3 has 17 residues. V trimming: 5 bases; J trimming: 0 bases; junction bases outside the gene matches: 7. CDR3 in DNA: TGTGCCAGCAGCCCACGTAGCGGGGGGGCTAGCACAGATACGCAGTATTTT. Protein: CASSPRSGGASTDTQYF.

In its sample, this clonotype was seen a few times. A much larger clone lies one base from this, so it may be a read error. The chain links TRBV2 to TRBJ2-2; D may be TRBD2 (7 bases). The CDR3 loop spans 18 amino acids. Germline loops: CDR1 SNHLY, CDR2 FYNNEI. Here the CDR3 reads CASSEAKGGTLNTGELIF. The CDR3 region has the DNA TGTGCCAGCAGTGAAGCCAAGGGGGGGACACTGAACACCGGGGAGCTGATTTTT. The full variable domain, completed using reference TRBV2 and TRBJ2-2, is EPEVTQTPSHQVTQMGQEVILRCVPISNHLYFYWYRQILGQKVEFLVSFYNNEISEKSEIFDDQFSVERPDGSNFTLKIRSTKLEDSAMYFCASSEAKGGTLNTGELIFGEGSRLTVL.

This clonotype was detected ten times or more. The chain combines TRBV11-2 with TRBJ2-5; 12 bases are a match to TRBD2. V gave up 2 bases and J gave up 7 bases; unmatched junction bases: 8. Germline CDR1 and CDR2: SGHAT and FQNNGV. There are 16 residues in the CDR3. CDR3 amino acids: CASSLQSSGGAGTQYF. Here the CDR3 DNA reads TGTGCCAGCAGCTTACAGTCTAGCGGGGGGGCTGGGACCCAGTACTTC.

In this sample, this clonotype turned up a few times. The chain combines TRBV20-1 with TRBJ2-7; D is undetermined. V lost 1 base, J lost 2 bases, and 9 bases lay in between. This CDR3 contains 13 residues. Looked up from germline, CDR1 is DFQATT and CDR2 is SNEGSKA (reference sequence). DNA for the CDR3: TGCAGTGCTAGAGTTGGAGCAACCTACGAGCAGTACTTC. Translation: CSARVGATYEQYF.

The CDR3 bases are TGCGCCAGCAGCCCCACTAGCGGGGCTATCTATGAGCAGTTCTTC. Residues: CASSPTSGAIYEQFF. The chain is built from TRBV5-1 and TRBJ2-1; 10 positions agree with TRBD2. The V segment lost 4 bases and the J segment 8 bases; nucleotides outside the gene matches: 9. CDR1 SGHRS and CDR2 YFSETQ come from the germline V gene. This CDR3 is 15 amino acids long.

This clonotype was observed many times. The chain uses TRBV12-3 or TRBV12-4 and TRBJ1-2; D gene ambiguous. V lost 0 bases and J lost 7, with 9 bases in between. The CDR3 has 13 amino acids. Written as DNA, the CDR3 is TGTGCCAGCAGTTTAGCGGCAGGTCTTGGCTACACCTTC. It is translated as CASSLAAGLGYTF.